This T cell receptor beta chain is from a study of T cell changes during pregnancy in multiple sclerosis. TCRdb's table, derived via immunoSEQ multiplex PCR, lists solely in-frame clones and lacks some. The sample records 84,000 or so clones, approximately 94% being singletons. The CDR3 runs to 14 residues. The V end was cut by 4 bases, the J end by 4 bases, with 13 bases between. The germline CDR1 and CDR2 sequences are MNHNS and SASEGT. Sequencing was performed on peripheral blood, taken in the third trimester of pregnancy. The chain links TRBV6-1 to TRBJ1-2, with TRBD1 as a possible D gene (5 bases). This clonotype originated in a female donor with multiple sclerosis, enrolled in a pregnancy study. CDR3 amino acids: CASSVRGGSYGYTF. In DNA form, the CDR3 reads TGTGCCAGCAGTGTTCGGGGCGGGAGCTATGGCTACACCTTC.